This T cell receptor beta chain appears in the sequencing data of a study of cytomegalovirus exposure and HLA in healthy donors (dated by TCRdb to about 2017). Looking at the study overall: According to an earlier analysis of a few hundred of the donors, about 170 million T cells yielded 95 million to 140 million unique TCR beta sequences and approximately 280 Gb of sequence data. Approximately 300 gigabases of sequencing data and tens of millions of unique TCR sequences were included in an early release covering under 650 HLA-typed donors. Alongside the repertoire data, information on donor age, sex, ethnicity and CMV serostatus was compiled. Using immunosequencing, the study profiled T cell repertoires from 666 subjects and related those repertoires to cytomegalovirus serostatus. The study aimed to test whether cataloging public T cell receptors could reveal signatures of past pathogen exposure. Every discovery cohort repertoire had been produced on one sequencing platform. A later analysis re-examined previously published TCR beta repertoires from roughly 720 donors and added high-resolution HLA genotyping to investigate patterns of TCR occurrence. A later genetic analysis used genome-wide SNP genotypes for about 60% of the roughly 700 donors, treating that subset as a discovery cohort. Across around 400 genotyped donors of the cohort, an average of approximately 240,000 unique TCR beta nucleotide sequences per donor were sequenced, and 15% to 20% of those sequences were non-productive. Typing coverage varied by locus: 629-630 donors for A, B, C, DRB1 and DQB1; roughly 510 for DQA1; more than 600 for DPA1; 450 to 480 for DPB1. In addition to the first cohort of approximately 650 subjects, a separate validation cohort of approximately 130 different subjects was used. Rather than drawing on any new phenotypic data, the later analysis identified candidate immune exposures from TCR beta sequences and the way those sequences occurred across donors. An earlier analysis of about 600 of the donors used high-throughput TCR beta sequencing to judge whether each TCR beta V gene segment behaved as functional or pseudogenic. To predict cytomegalovirus infection status, the study brought together high-throughput TCR immunosequencing, statistical association of individual TCRs with disease status, and machine learning. Because of strong linkage in the cohort, roughly five DR-DQ haplotypes were treated as single units for association and clustering. Of the approximately 370 genotyped donors, over 80% were placed in the genetic ancestry cluster associated with self-reported Caucasian donors. Both class I and class II loci were covered by HLA typing, at four-digit resolution. General conclusions and limits of the study: In vitro tests confirmed that a few of the cytomegalovirus-associated TCR beta chains recognize cytomegalovirus antigens. The classifier was reported to diagnose cytomegalovirus status with high specificity and sensitivity in both the original and validation cohorts. Because the 87-base-pair reads could not distinguish some IMGT-functional V segments, including TRBV6-2 and TRBV6-3, those segments were excluded. Compared with equally common non-associated chains, HLA-associated TCR beta chains in a later analysis were more clonally expanded and had lower generation probabilities. In a later analysis, the rate of TCR association differed among HLA loci, with DRB1 alleles having the most associated TCRs and HLA-C alleles having the fewest. In an earlier analysis of approximately 600 of the donors, most TCR beta V segments were observed in productive rearrangements about 90% or about 30% of the time, broadly matching IMGT annotations. Strong co-occurrence of HLA alleles, especially DR and DQ, made assigning TCR associations to individual alleles difficult. A cluster of highly shared sequence variants was judged likely to represent a technical artifact of the sequencing pipeline. Correlated functional status among segregating V segments might reflect linkage disequilibrium, but an unknown experimental factor could not be ruled out. A further reported finding was that TCR beta sequences accurately predicted the HLA-A and HLA-B alleles for most subjects in the first cohort. Most TCR sequences were observed very rarely across donors, whereas some public TCRs were present in many individuals. The authors suggested that the approach could potentially be extended to other disease states and immunological phenotypes. Several of the top co-occurrence clusters appeared to be linked to parvovirus B19, influenza, CMV and Epstein-Barr virus, according to a later analysis. A later analysis found that most CMV-associated TCR beta chains appeared HLA-restricted, with HLA associations seemingly driven largely by CMV exposure. Because counts were too low, 15 to 20 rarely observed V segments, including chromosome 9 orphons, were left out of the earlier analysis of 587 of the donors. According to a later genetic analysis, donors in an Asian-associated ancestry cluster had fewer N-insertions in productive TCRs than the approximately 650-donor mean. An association between a missense DCLRE1C variant and V-gene and J-gene trimming of TCR beta chains was found in a later genetic analysis and replicated in an independent cohort. Presence/absence analyses assumed roughly uniform sequencing depth across donors, an assumption that may not hold. For the cohort, immune exposure information was limited to CMV serostatus. The study listed 150 to 200 TCR beta chains as associated with cytomegalovirus. This cohort had only TCR beta chains sequenced, and the lack of alpha or paired-chain data limited which features could be detected. In a later analysis, 16,951 TCR beta sequences were associated with specific HLA alleles at a false discovery rate of 0.05. HLA typing was unavailable for some donors at each locus, so association tests used only the typed subset.

Libraries came from the immunoSEQ multiplex PCR assay. For the multiplex PCR, a mixture combining 60 forward primers for TCR Vbeta segments and 13 reverse primers for TCR Jbeta segments was used. A multiplex PCR assay on genomic DNA amplified the CDR3 region of rearranged TCR beta genes. Amplified TCR beta libraries were sequenced as 87-base-pair reads on the Illumina HiSeq System. From the authors' description of their analysis: In a later analysis, 80 million or so unique TCR beta chains were counted across the roughly 670 repertoires, and some 10 million of these chains were shared by at least two donors. Raw reads were error-corrected and collapsed into unique sequences by a nearest-neighbor algorithm in which closely related sequences were merged to remove PCR and sequencing errors. V, D and J gene segments were assigned by aligning CDR3 sequences to IMGT reference sequences. For a sequence to be retained, a match of at least six nucleotides was required to both a V gene segment and a J gene segment. Rearrangements were classified as productive when the CDR3 lacked stop codons and remained in frame with V and J, and all other rearrangements were classified as non-productive. Following IMGT convention, CDR3 was defined as the stretch from the second conserved V-encoded cysteine up to the conserved J-encoded phenylalanine. The earlier analysis of some 600 of the donors excluded sequences that lacked an unambiguous match to a single V gene segment. In an earlier analysis of 587 of the donors, a V segment was called functional when productive rearrangements were above 56.7%, and segregating when the standard deviation between donors exceeded 5%. To diagnose cytomegalovirus status from the catalog of TCR beta chain sequences, a statistical classification framework was built. V and J gene assignment, in a later analysis, came from comparing TCR nucleotide sequences with IMGT/GENE-DB human TR gene sequences. In a later analysis, CDR3 sequences and most-parsimonious VDJ recombination scenarios were assigned using the TCRdist pipeline. In a later analysis, every TCR beta chain was defined by the combination of its CDR3 amino acid sequence and its V-gene family, and reads without a unique V-gene family were dropped. In a later analysis, 450 to 600 highly shared, low-generation-probability nucleotide sequences were removed to address suspected cross-contamination and a sequencing artifact. In a later analysis, a clonal expansion index was calculated for each public chain from normalized within-repertoire ranks of inferred template counts. Generation probabilities in a later analysis came from a VDJ recombination model fitted to out-of-frame rearrangements, and those results were checked against IGoR. Hypergeometric tests were used in a later analysis to score TCR-TCR, TCR-HLA and TCR-CMV co-occurrence, with a repertoire-size bias correction applied to the TCR pairs. In a later analysis, false discovery rates were estimated by permuting HLA or CMV assignments 20 times. In a later analysis, co-occurring TCRs were grouped using DBSCAN, and TCRdist sequence similarity was added for clustering within HLA-allele-positive subsets. Co-occurrence clustering excluded repertoires with fewer than 30,000 or more than 120,000 public chains, plus five with anomalous nucleotide sharing. In TCRdb, the immuneACCESS table is reduced to in-frame sequences with V and J assigned. These tables do not hold every clone; where another copy was compared, an unresolved V gene accounts for under half, and the others remain unexplained. Clonal size and the V and J genes are those of that table, whereas D and trimming came from the DNA. The sample profile shows some 110,000 clones; roughly 80% of them were found once. The top ten clones comprise 2.1% of the sample.

In total, 630 or so healthy bone marrow donors made up the cohort. At the time of sampling, all cohort members were nominally healthy, though unrecorded immune exposures were likely present. The donor tested CMV seronegative, placing the donor among the 352 seronegative members of the cohort. A peripheral blood sample was provided by each donor, and peripheral blood mononuclear cells were used for TCR beta sequencing. Genomic DNA was extracted from the blood cell samples with the Qiagen DNeasy Blood Extraction Kit. On this clone: Its antigen has not been determined. Within one base of it there is no much larger clone, and no base qualities were kept.

The V and J ends are trimmed by 2 bases and 3 bases, leaving 12 bases between them. The CDR3 sequence holds 15 residues, the cysteine and phenylalanine included. The only DNA kept is the CDR3, 45 bases in frame from the first base. CDR1 and CDR2, looked up from the germline V gene (reference sequence), are LNHDA and SQIVND. This TCR was recovered from a man aged 25 to 40 in good health and CMV-seronegative. The receptor chain draws on TRBV19 and TRBJ2-3; 6 matching bases give a weak D call of TRBD2. Sequencing was done on a sample of PBMCs. The nucleotide sequence is TGTGCCAGTAGTATACAGGGAGGAACGACAGATACGCAGTATTTT. Its protein reads: CASSIQGGTTDTQYF.